This T cell receptor (beta chain) was captured by sequencing in a study of blood T cell repertoires in COVID-19. About the study: Samples of COVID-19 (acute and convalescent) were obtained from the United States, Italy and Spain. T cells, B-cell-depleted T cells, or PBMCs provided the cDNA or gDNA that served as material.

Original analysis: Quantification of nucleated cells was approximated via reference gene primer amplification. Generated by immunoSEQ multiplex PCR, the TCRdb table keeps only in-frame clones and is missing some. That table is the source of V, J and clone size, and D and trimming were worked out from the DNA. The data show about 180,000 clones, approximately 88% seen once. The sample consisted of peripheral blood. This receptor was obtained from a woman between 50 and 59 years old with acute or convalescent COVID-19.

The CDR3 sequence: CASSYGTGGYSSYGYTF. CDR3 nucleotides: TGTGCCAGCAGCTACGGGACAGGGGGTTATAGTAGCTATGGCTACACCTTC. V and J are TRBV7-9 and TRBJ1-2, with TRBD1 identical over 11 bases. This CDR3 has 17 residues. The germline V gene has CDR1 SEHNR and CDR2 FQNEAQ (reference sequence). V lost 4 bases to trimming and J lost 4 bases; unmatched junction nucleotides: 11.